The present T cell receptor (beta chain) was sequenced within a study of neoadjuvant nivolumab and ipilimumab in lung cancer. A remark on this clone: Its antigen remains unidentified.

Measured with immunoSEQ multiplex PCR; TCRdb has only the in-frame clones, and not every one. The sample holds over 5,500 clones, roughly 76% seen once. V lost 1 base and J 3 bases, leaving 7 bases between the germline ends. CDR3 length: 13 residues. Looked up from germline, CDR1 is SGHAT and CDR2 is FQNNGV. Study conclusions and caveats: TCR clonality did not significantly correlate with pathologic tumor regression. Blood richness before therapy tracked richness in tumors resected after neoadjuvant therapy. Compared with tumor-adjacent uninvolved lung, resected tumors showed greater richness and clonality. TCR receptors were sequenced in few samples.

The starting material was tumor tissue, obtained after neoadjuvant nivolumab, alone or with ipilimumab, at or shortly before surgery. The chain uses TRBV11-2 and TRBJ2-7; possibly TRBD1 for D (5 bases). The receptor comes from an adult with non-small cell lung cancer. CDR3 in amino acids: CASSLVGVYEQYF. The CDR3 DNA follows: TGTGCCAGCAGCTTAGTAGGGGTCTACGAGCAGTACTTC.